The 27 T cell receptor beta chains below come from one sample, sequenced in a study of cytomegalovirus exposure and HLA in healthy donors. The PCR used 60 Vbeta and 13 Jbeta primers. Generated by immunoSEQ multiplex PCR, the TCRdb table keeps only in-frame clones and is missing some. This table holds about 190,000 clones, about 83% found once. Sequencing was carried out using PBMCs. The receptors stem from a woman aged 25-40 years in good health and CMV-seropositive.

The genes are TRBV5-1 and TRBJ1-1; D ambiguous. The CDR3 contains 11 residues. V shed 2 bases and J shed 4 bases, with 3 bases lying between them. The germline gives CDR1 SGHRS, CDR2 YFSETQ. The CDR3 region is CASSFGTEAFF. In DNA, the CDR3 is TGCGCCAGCAGCTTCGGCACTGAAGCTTTCTTT.

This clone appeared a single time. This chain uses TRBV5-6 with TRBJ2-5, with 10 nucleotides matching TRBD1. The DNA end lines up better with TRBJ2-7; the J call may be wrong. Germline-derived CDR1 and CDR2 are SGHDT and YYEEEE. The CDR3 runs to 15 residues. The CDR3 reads CASSGGTGVLYEQYF. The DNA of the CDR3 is TGTGCCAGCAGCGGCGGGACAGGGGTCTTGTACGAGCAGTACTTC.

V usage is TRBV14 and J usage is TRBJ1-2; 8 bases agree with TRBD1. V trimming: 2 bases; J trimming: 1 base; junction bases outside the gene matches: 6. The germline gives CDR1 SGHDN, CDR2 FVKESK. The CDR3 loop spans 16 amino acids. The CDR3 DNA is TGTGCCAGCAGCCAATATCTCAGGGGGCGTAACTATGGCTACACCTTC. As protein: CASSQYLRGRNYGYTF. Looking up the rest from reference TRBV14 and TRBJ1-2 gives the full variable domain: EAGVTQFPSHSVIEKGQTVTLRCDPISGHDNLYWYRRVMGKEIKFLLHFVKESKQDESGMPNNRFLAERTGGTYSTLKVQPAELEDSGVYFCASSQYLRGRNYGYTFGSGTRLTVV.

The CDR3 DNA follows: TGTGCCAGTAGGCGGGACCCCTCCTACAATGAGCAGTTCTTC. It specifies CASRRDPSYNEQFF. The chain combines TRBV19 with TRBJ2-1; possibly TRBD2 for D (6 bases). Germline lookup yields CDR1 LNHDA and CDR2 SQIVND (reference sequence). This CDR3 contains 14 residues. The ends were cut back, 6 bases at V and 0 bases at J, with 9 bases in the middle.

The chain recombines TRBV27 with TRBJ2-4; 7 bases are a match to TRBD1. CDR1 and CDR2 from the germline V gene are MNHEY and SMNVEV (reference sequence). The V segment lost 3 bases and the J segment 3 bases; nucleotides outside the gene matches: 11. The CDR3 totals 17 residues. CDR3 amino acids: CASSLGRGPQNKNIQYF. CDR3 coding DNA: TGTGCCAGCAGTTTGGGTAGGGGGCCGCAGAACAAAAACATTCAGTACTTC.

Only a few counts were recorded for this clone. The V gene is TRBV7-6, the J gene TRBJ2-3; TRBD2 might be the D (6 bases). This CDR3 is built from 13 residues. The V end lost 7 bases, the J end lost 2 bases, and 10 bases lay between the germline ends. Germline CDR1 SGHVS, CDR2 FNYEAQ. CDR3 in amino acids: CASKRAYTDTQYF. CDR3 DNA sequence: TGTGCCAGCAAGCGGGCCTACACAGATACGCAGTATTTT.

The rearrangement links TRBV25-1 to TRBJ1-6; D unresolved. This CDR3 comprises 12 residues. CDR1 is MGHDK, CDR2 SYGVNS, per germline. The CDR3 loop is CASSSYNSPLHF. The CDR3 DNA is TGTGCTTCTAGCTCCTATAATTCACCCCTCCACTTT.

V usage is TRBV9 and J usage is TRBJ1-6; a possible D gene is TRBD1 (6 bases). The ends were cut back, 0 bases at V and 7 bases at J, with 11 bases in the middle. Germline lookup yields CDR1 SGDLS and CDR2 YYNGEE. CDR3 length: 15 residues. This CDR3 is CASSVGDRPNSPLHF. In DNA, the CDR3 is TGTGCCAGCAGCGTAGGCGACAGGCCGAATTCACCCCTCCACTTT.

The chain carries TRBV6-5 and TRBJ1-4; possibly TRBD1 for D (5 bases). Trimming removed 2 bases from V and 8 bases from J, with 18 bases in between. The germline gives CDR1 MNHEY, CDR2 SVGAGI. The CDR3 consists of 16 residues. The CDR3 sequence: CASSYRAHRIGEKLFF. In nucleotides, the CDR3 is TGTGCCAGCAGTTACAGGGCACACAGGATAGGGGAAAAACTGTTTTTT.

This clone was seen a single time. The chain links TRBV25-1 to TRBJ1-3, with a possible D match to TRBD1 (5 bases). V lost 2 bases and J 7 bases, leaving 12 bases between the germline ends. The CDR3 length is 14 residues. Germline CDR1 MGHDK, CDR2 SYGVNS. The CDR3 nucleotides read TGTGCCAGCAGTGAACCGGGACTTGGGAACACCATATATTTT. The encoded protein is CASSEPGLGNTIYF.

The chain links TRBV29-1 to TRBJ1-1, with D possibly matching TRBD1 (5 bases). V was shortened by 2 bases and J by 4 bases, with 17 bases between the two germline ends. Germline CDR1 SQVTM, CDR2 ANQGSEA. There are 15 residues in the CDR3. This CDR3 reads CSVEYQGGRGTEAFF. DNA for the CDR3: TGCAGCGTTGAATATCAGGGAGGTAGAGGCACTGAAGCTTTCTTT. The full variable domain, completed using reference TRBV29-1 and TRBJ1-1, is SAVISQKPSRDICQRGTSLTIQCQVDSQVTMMFWYRQQPGQSLTLIATANQGSEATYESGFVIDKFPISRPNLTFSTLTVSNMSPEDSSIYLCSVEYQGGRGTEAFFGQGTRLTVV.

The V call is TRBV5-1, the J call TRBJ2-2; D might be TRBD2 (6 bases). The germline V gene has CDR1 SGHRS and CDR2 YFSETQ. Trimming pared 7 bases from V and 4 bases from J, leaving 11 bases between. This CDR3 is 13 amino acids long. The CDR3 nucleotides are TGCGCCAGCGGGGCGGGGTCCACCGGGGAGCTGTTTTTT. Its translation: CASGAGSTGELFF.

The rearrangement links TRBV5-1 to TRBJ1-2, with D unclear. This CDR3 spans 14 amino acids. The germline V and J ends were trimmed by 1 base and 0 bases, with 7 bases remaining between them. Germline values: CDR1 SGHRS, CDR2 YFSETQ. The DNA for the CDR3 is TGCGCCAGCAGCTTGTGGCTCCCTAACTATGGCTACACCTTC. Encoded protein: CASSLWLPNYGYTF.

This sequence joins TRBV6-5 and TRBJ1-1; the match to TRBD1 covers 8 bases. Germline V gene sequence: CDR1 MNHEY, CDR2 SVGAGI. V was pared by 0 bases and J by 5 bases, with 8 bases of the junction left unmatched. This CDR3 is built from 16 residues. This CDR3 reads CASSYSWAGGRTEAFF. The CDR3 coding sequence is TGTGCCAGCAGTTACTCTTGGGCAGGGGGCCGAACTGAAGCTTTCTTT.

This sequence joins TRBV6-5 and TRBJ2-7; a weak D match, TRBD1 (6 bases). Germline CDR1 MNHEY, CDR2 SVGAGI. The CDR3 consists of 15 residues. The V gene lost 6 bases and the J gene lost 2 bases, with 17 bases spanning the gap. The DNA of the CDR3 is TGTGCCAGCAGCCCGACCACAGGGACCCCCTACGAGCAGTACTTC. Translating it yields CASSPTTGTPYEQYF.

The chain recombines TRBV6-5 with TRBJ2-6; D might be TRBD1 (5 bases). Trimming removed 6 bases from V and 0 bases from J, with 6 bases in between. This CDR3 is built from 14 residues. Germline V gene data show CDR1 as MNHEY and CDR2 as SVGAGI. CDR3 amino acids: CASRGHSGANVLTF. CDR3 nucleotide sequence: TGTGCCAGCAGAGGACACTCTGGGGCCAACGTCCTGACTTTC.

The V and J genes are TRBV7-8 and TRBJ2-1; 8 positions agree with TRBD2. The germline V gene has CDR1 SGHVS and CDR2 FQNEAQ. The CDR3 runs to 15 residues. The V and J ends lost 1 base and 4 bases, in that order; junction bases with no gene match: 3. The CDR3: CASSLDGTRYNEQFF. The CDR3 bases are TGTGCCAGCAGCTTAGACGGGACTAGATACAATGAGCAGTTCTTC. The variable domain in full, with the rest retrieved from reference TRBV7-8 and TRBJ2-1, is GAGVSQSPRYKVAKRGQDVALRCDPISGHVSLFWYQQALGQGPEFLTYFQNEAQLDKSGLPSDRFFAERPEGSVSTLKIQRTQQEDSAVYLCASSLDGTRYNEQFFGPGTRLTVL.

Here the CDR3 DNA reads TGTGCCAGCAGCTCCTACCGCCGGGACAGGGGAGATGAGCAGTTCTTC. The encoded protein is CASSSYRRDRGDEQFF. The chain employs TRBV7-8 and TRBJ2-1; 10 nucleotides match TRBD1. With 4 bases clipped from V and 8 bases from J, the junction kept 11 bases outside the gene matches. The length of the CDR3 is 16 residues. CDR1 is SGHVS and CDR2 is FQNEAQ in the germline V gene.

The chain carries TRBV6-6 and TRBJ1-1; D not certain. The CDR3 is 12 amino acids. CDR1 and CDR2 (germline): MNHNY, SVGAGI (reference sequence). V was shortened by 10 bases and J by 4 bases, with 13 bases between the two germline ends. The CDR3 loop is CATQVMGTEAFF. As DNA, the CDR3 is TGTGCCACGCAGGTTATGGGCACTGAAGCTTTCTTT.

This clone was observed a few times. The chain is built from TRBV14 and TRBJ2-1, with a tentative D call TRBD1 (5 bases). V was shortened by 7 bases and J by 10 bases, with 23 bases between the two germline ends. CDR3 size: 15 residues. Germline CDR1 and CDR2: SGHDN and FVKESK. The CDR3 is CASTPKESWGQEQFF. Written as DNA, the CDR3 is TGTGCCAGCACCCCCAAGGAAAGCTGGGGCCAGGAGCAGTTCTTC.

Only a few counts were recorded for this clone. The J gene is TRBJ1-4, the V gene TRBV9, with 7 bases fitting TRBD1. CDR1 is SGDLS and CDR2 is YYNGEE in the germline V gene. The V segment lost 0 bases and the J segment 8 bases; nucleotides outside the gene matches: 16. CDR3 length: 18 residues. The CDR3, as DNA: TGTGCCAGCAGCGTAGAGGGAGTAGGGGGCTGGGGCCAAGAAAAACTGTTTTTT. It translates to CASSVEGVGGWGQEKLFF. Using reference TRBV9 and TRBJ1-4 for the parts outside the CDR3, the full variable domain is DSGVTQTPKHLITATGQRVTLRCSPRSGDLSVYWYQQSLDQGLQFLIQYYNGEERAKGNILERFSAQQFPDLHSELNLSSLELGDSALYFCASSVEGVGGWGQEKLFFGSGTQLSVL.

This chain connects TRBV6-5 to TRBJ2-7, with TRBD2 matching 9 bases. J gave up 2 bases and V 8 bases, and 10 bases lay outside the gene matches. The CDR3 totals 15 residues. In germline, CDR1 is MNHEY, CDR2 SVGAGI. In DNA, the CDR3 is TGTGCCAGCTCAGGGGCTAGCGGGATGCCCTACGAGCAGTACTTC. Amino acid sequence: CASSGASGMPYEQYF.

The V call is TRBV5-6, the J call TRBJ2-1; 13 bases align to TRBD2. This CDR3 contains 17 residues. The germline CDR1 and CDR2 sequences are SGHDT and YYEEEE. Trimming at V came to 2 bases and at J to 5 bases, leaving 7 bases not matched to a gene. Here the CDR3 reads CASSFFALAGGHNEQFF. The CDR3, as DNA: TGTGCCAGCAGCTTTTTCGCACTAGCGGGGGGGCACAATGAGCAGTTCTTC.

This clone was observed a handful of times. This chain's CDR3 is CASSHARDRAQYF. For the CDR3, the DNA is TGCGCCAGCAGCCATGCCCGGGACAGGGCGCAGTACTTC. The rearrangement links TRBV4-1 to TRBJ2-5; TRBD1 matches at 9 bases. CDR1 MGHRA and CDR2 YSYEKL come from the germline V gene. The trim removed 3 bases at V and 11 bases at J, leaving 7 bases unmatched. The CDR3 has 13 amino acids.

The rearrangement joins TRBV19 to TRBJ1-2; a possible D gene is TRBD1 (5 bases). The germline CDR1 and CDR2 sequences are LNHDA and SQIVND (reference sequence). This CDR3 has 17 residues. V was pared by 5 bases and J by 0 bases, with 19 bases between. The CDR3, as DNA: TGTGCCAGTAGTTCCCCGGGTGGGGCAACGGCTAACTATGGCTACACCTTC. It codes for CASSSPGGATANYGYTF. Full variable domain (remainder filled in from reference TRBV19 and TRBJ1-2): DGGITQSPKYLFRKEGQNVTLSCEQNLNHDAMYWYRQDPGQGLRLIYYSQIVNDFQKGDIAEGYSVSREKKESFPLTVTSAQKNPTAFYLCASSSPGGATANYGYTFGSGTRLTVV.

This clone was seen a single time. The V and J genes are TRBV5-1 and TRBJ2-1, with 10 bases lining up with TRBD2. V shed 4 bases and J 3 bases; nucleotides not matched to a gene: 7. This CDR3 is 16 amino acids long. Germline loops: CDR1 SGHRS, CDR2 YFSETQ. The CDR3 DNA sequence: TGCGCCAGCAGCCTTCCGGCTAGCGGGAGCTACAATGAGCAGTTCTTC. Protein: CASSLPASGSYNEQFF.

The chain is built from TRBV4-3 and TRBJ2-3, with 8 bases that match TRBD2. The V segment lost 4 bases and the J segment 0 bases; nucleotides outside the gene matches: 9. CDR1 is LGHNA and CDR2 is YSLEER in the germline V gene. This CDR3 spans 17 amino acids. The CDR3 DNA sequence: TGCGCCAGCAGCCTCGGGGGGGGCGCCGCTAGCACAGATACGCAGTATTTT. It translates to CASSLGGGAASTDTQYF.